The clone carrying this TCR beta chain has only one observation. Here immunoSEQ multiplex PCR was the method, and the copy in TCRdb shows in-frame clones only, minus some. Of tens of thousands of clones in the sample, 93% were seen once. The germline V gene encodes CDR1 SGHVS and CDR2 FNYEAQ. The CDR3 has 13 amino acids. V lost 2 bases, J lost 10 bases, and 6 bases stayed unmatched. This specimen comes from a study of T cell changes during pregnancy in multiple sclerosis. The sequence came from a female donor in good health, enrolled as a control in a pregnancy study. The rearrangement joins TRBV7-6 to TRBJ1-2; 8 positions agree with TRBD1. The sample in question was peripheral blood, obtained in the second trimester of pregnancy. The DNA for the CDR3 is TGTGCCAGCAGCTTATCAGGGGGCGCGGACTACACCTTC. It is translated as CASSLSGGADYTF.